A selection of T cell receptor beta chains follows, all from one sample in a study of blood T cell repertoires in COVID-19. The protocol was immunoSEQ multiplex PCR, while the TCRdb copy is restricted to in-frame clones and leaves out a portion. This table has 95,000 to 100,000 clones, around 90% appearing once. Sequencing was done on a sample of peripheral blood. The receptors shown here come from a man in his fifties or sixties with acute or convalescent COVID-19. Both conserved end residues are part of each CDR3. A D gene is named only where the DNA matches it firmly. A row's size may be missing; if present it is once, few, many or a size class.

D gene: TRBD2; clone size: once; J gene: TRBJ2-1; V gene: TRBV6-6; CDR3 protein: CASSYFERGGSDEQFF; CDR3 DNA: TGTGCCAGCAGTTACTTCGAGCGGGGGGGGTCCGATGAGCAGTTCTTC
D gene: TRBD2; clone size: -; J gene: TRBJ2-5; V gene: TRBV12-3/TRBV12-4; CDR3 protein: CASSFGGTRVYF; CDR3 DNA: TGTGCCAGCAGTTTTGGGGGGACTAGGGTTTACTTC
D gene: -; clone size: -; J gene: TRBJ1-2; V gene: TRBV5-1; CDR3 protein: CASSREGGINYGYTF; CDR3 DNA: TGCGCCAGCAGCCGGGAGGGGGGCATCAACTATGGCTACACCTTC
D gene: TRBD1; clone size: -; J gene: TRBJ1-2; V gene: TRBV5-4; CDR3 protein: CASSLRQGAQDYGYTF; CDR3 DNA: TGTGCCAGCAGTTTAAGACAGGGGGCGCAGGACTATGGCTACACCTTC
D gene: TRBD2; clone size: -; J gene: TRBJ2-3; V gene: TRBV27; CDR3 protein: CASSLFLAGGTDTQYF; CDR3 DNA: TGTGCCAGCAGTTTATTCCTAGCGGGGGGCACAGATACGCAGTATTTT
D gene: -; clone size: -; J gene: TRBJ2-5; V gene: TRBV19; CDR3 protein: CASSPGHSNQETQYF; CDR3 DNA: TGTGCCAGTAGTCCGGGACATTCGAACCAAGAGACCCAGTACTTC
D gene: TRBD1; clone size: -; J gene: TRBJ2-7; V gene: TRBV27; CDR3 protein: CASSPLGTGYNEQYF; CDR3 DNA: TGTGCCAGCAGTCCCCTCGGGACAGGGTATAACGAGCAGTACTTC
D gene: -; clone size: -; J gene: TRBJ2-5; V gene: TRBV12-5; CDR3 protein: CASGLAFGETQYF; CDR3 DNA: TGTGCTAGTGGTTTGGCCTTCGGAGAGACCCAGTACTTC
D gene: -; clone size: -; J gene: TRBJ1-1; V gene: TRBV10-3; CDR3 protein: CAPGLRIWFGEAFF; CDR3 DNA: TGTGCCCCCGGCCTGCGGATCTGGTTTGGTGAAGCTTTCTTT
D gene: -; clone size: -; J gene: TRBJ1-2; V gene: TRBV5-1; CDR3 protein: CASSNIQVDGYTF; CDR3 DNA: TGCGCCAGCAGCAACATACAGGTAGACGGCTACACCTTC
D gene: -; clone size: -; J gene: TRBJ2-1; V gene: TRBV5-4; CDR3 protein: CASGHILGGGLFF; CDR3 DNA: TGTGCCAGCGGCCATATTCTAGGGGGGGGGTTGTTCTTC
D gene: TRBD1; clone size: -; J gene: TRBJ1-2; V gene: TRBV2; CDR3 protein: CASSGDSRIDGYTF; CDR3 DNA: TGTGCCAGCAGTGGGGACAGCCGCATTGATGGCTACACCTTC
D gene: -; clone size: -; J gene: TRBJ1-4; V gene: TRBV7-2; CDR3 protein: CASSLGGGLYEKLFF; CDR3 DNA: TGTGCCAGCAGCCTCGGGGGGGGCCTTTACGAAAAACTGTTTTTT
D gene: -; clone size: few; J gene: TRBJ1-2; V gene: TRBV3-1/TRBV3-2; CDR3 protein: CASSQLDSPWVYGYTF; CDR3 DNA: TGTGCCAGCAGCCAACTGGACAGCCCCTGGGTCTATGGCTACACCTTC
D gene: TRBD1; clone size: -; J gene: TRBJ2-1; V gene: TRBV7-2; CDR3 protein: CASSPRWTGSHEQFF; CDR3 DNA: TGTGCCAGCAGCCCGAGGTGGACAGGGTCTCATGAGCAGTTCTTC
D gene: -; clone size: -; J gene: TRBJ2-3; V gene: TRBV7-2; CDR3 protein: CASSLDRRGLRTDTQYF; CDR3 DNA: TGTGCCAGCAGCTTAGATCGCCGCGGATTGAGGACAGATACGCAGTATTTT
D gene: -; clone size: -; J gene: TRBJ2-1; V gene: TRBV5-1; CDR3 protein: CASSFGYEQFF; CDR3 DNA: TGCGCCAGCAGCTTCGGGTATGAGCAGTTCTTC
D gene: -; clone size: -; J gene: TRBJ1-2; V gene: TRBV12-3/TRBV12-4; CDR3 protein: CASSSGGARGYTF; CDR3 DNA: TGTGCCAGCAGTTCTGGGGGCGCGAGGGGCTACACCTTC
D gene: -; clone size: -; J gene: TRBJ1-1; V gene: TRBV29-1; CDR3 protein: CSVDRRGRGTEAFF; CDR3 DNA: TGCAGCGTTGATCGCAGGGGCCGGGGCACTGAAGCTTTCTTT
D gene: -; clone size: -; J gene: TRBJ2-6; V gene: TRBV19; CDR3 protein: CASRGTFSGANVLTF; CDR3 DNA: TGTGCCAGTAGAGGGACATTCTCTGGGGCCAACGTCCTGACTTTC
D gene: -; clone size: -; J gene: TRBJ2-7; V gene: TRBV3-1/TRBV3-2; CDR3 protein: CASSQAKGEQYF; CDR3 DNA: TGTGCCAGCAGCCAAGCAAAAGGGGAACAGTACTTC
D gene: TRBD1; clone size: -; J gene: TRBJ2-1; V gene: TRBV29-1; CDR3 protein: CSVADRGYNEQFF; CDR3 DNA: TGCAGCGTTGCGGACAGGGGCTACAATGAGCAGTTCTTC
D gene: -; clone size: once; J gene: TRBJ1-1; V gene: TRBV7-9; CDR3 protein: CASSPRGVSNTEAFF; CDR3 DNA: TGTGCCAGCAGCCCCCGGGGAGTATCGAACACTGAAGCTTTCTTT
D gene: TRBD1; clone size: -; J gene: TRBJ1-6; V gene: TRBV28; CDR3 protein: CASSIGTVSSYNSPLHF; CDR3 DNA: TGTGCCAGCAGTATCGGGACAGTCAGCTCCTATAATTCACCCCTCCACTTT
D gene: -; clone size: -; J gene: TRBJ2-1; V gene: TRBV6-9; CDR3 protein: CASSYPPAASQSSYNEQFF; CDR3 DNA: TGTGCCAGCAGTTATCCCCCCGCGGCTAGCCAGAGCTCCTACAATGAGCAGTTCTTC
D gene: -; clone size: -; J gene: TRBJ2-7; V gene: TRBV7-9; CDR3 protein: CASSLTGSHEQYF; CDR3 DNA: TGTGCCAGCAGTCTCACAGGGAGCCACGAGCAGTACTTC
D gene: -; clone size: few; J gene: TRBJ1-1; V gene: TRBV6-2/TRBV6-3; CDR3 protein: CASSLEGENTEAFF; CDR3 DNA: TGTGCCAGCAGCCTCGAGGGGGAGAACACTGAAGCTTTCTTT
D gene: TRBD2; clone size: -; J gene: TRBJ2-1; V gene: TRBV9; CDR3 protein: CASSVAPPWTSGDNEQFF; CDR3 DNA: TGTGCCAGCAGCGTTGCCCCCCCATGGACTAGCGGGGACAATGAGCAGTTCTTC
D gene: TRBD1; clone size: -; J gene: TRBJ2-7; V gene: TRBV18; CDR3 protein: CASSARDRGSYEQYF; CDR3 DNA: TGTGCCAGCTCAGCCCGGGACAGGGGCTCCTACGAGCAGTACTTC
D gene: TRBD1; clone size: -; J gene: TRBJ1-2; V gene: TRBV7-9; CDR3 protein: CASSMTGGRDYGYTF; CDR3 DNA: TGTGCCAGCAGCATGACAGGGGGAAGAGACTATGGCTACACCTTC
D gene: TRBD1; clone size: -; J gene: TRBJ2-7; V gene: TRBV13; CDR3 protein: CASSPQRTGSSYEQYF; CDR3 DNA: TGTGCCAGCAGCCCACAACGGACAGGGAGCTCCTACGAGCAGTACTTC
D gene: -; clone size: -; J gene: TRBJ2-7; V gene: TRBV7-9; CDR3 protein: CASSPRDKDEQYF; CDR3 DNA: TGTGCCAGCAGCCCCCGGGATAAGGACGAGCAGTACTTC
D gene: -; clone size: -; J gene: TRBJ1-6; V gene: TRBV21-1; CDR3 protein: CASSKAEEKVYNSPLHF; CDR3 DNA: TGTGCCAGCAGCAAAGCCGAGGAAAAGGTATATAATTCACCCCTCCACTTT
D gene: -; clone size: once; J gene: TRBJ1-6; V gene: TRBV6-5; CDR3 protein: CASSTVGVPPLHF; CDR3 DNA: TGTGCCAGCAGCACCGTAGGGGTGCCACCCCTCCACTTT
D gene: -; clone size: -; J gene: TRBJ2-3; V gene: TRBV2; CDR3 protein: CASTPRVSPDTQYF; CDR3 DNA: TGTGCCAGCACCCCCCGAGTGAGCCCAGATACGCAGTATTTT
D gene: TRBD1; clone size: -; J gene: TRBJ1-2; V gene: TRBV19; CDR3 protein: CASSMGAGGMNYGYTF; CDR3 DNA: TGTGCCAGTAGTATGGGGGCAGGGGGTATGAACTATGGCTACACCTTC
D gene: -; clone size: many; J gene: TRBJ2-1; V gene: TRBV18; CDR3 protein: CASSFPPGQSNPNEQFF; CDR3 DNA: TGTGCCAGCTCATTCCCCCCCGGACAGTCTAACCCCAATGAGCAGTTCTTC
D gene: TRBD2; clone size: -; J gene: TRBJ2-7; V gene: TRBV6-5; CDR3 protein: CASSYSVAGAYEQYF; CDR3 DNA: TGTGCCAGCAGTTACTCGGTAGCGGGGGCATACGAGCAGTACTTC
D gene: TRBD1; clone size: -; J gene: TRBJ2-7; V gene: TRBV29-1; CDR3 protein: CSVQKQGSGEQYF; CDR3 DNA: TGCAGCGTCCAAAAACAGGGGTCGGGCGAGCAGTACTTC
D gene: -; clone size: once; J gene: TRBJ1-1; V gene: TRBV9; CDR3 protein: CASSVASPLNTEAFF; CDR3 DNA: TGTGCCAGCAGCGTAGCGTCCCCCCTGAACACTGAAGCTTTCTTT
D gene: -; clone size: -; J gene: TRBJ1-1; V gene: TRBV24-1; CDR3 protein: CATSDLGTFFEAFF; CDR3 DNA: TGTGCCACCAGTGATTTAGGGACATTTTTTGAAGCTTTCTTT
D gene: TRBD1; clone size: -; J gene: TRBJ1-2; V gene: TRBV18; CDR3 protein: CASSSKGQGHGYTF; CDR3 DNA: TGTGCCAGCTCATCAAAGGGACAGGGGCATGGCTACACCTTC
D gene: TRBD1; clone size: -; J gene: TRBJ1-2; V gene: TRBV6-5; CDR3 protein: CASSYSTGTVGGYTF; CDR3 DNA: TGTGCCAGCAGTTACTCGACCGGGACAGTGGGCGGCTACACCTTC
D gene: -; clone size: few; J gene: TRBJ1-5; V gene: TRBV25-1; CDR3 protein: CASSESNSYQPQHF; CDR3 DNA: TGTGCCAGCAGTGAATCGAACAGCTATCAGCCCCAGCATTTT
D gene: -; clone size: -; J gene: TRBJ2-4; V gene: TRBV7-2; CDR3 protein: CASSSLRGAGTKNIQYF; CDR3 DNA: TGTGCCAGCAGCTCACTTCGGGGGGCAGGAACCAAAAACATTCAGTACTTC
D gene: -; clone size: -; J gene: TRBJ1-5; V gene: TRBV19; CDR3 protein: CASSGGVKQPQHF; CDR3 DNA: TGTGCCAGTAGTGGGGGGGTAAAACAGCCCCAGCATTTT
D gene: -; clone size: -; J gene: TRBJ2-7; V gene: TRBV7-9; CDR3 protein: CASSFGRAYEQYF; CDR3 DNA: TGTGCCAGCAGCTTTGGCCGGGCCTACGAGCAGTACTTC